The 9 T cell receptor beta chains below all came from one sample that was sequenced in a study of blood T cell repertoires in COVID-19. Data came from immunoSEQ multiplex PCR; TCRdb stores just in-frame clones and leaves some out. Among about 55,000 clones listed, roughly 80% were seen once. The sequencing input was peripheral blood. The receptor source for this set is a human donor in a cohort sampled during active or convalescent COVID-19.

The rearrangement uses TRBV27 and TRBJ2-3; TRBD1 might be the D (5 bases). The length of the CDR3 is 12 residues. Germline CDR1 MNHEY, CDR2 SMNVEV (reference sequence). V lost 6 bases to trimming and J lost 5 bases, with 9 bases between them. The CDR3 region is CASRQGLDTQYF. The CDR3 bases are TGTGCCAGCAGGCAGGGTTTAGATACGCAGTATTTT.

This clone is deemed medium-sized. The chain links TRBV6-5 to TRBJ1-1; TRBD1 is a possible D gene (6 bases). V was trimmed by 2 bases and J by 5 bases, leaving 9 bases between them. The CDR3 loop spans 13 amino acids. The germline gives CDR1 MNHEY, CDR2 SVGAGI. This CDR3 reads CASSYVQGTEAFF. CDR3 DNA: TGTGCCAGCAGTTACGTACAGGGAACTGAAGCTTTCTTT.

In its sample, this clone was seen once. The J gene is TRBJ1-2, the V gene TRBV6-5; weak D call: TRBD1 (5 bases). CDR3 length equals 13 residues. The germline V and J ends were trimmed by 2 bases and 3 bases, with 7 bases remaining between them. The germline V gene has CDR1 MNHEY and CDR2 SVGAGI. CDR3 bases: TGTGCCAGCAGTTACCAGGGTGACTATGGCTACACCTTC. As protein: CASSYQGDYGYTF.

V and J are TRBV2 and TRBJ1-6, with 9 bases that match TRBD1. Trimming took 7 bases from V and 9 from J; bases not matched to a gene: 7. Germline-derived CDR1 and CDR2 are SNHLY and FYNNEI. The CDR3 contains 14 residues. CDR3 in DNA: TGTGCCAGCACCTCCGGGACAGGGCTTTCACCCCTCCACTTT. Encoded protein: CASTSGTGLSPLHF.

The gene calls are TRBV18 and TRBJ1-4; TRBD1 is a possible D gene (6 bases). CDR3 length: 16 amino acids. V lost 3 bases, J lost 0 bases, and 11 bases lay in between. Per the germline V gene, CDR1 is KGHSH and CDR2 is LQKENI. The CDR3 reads CASSPSRTATNEKLFF. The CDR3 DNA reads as TGTGCCAGCTCACCCAGCCGGACAGCAACTAATGAAAAACTGTTTTTT. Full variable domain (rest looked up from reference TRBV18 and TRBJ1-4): NAGVMQNPRHLVRRRGQEARLRCSPMKGHSHVYWYRQLPEEGLKFMVYLQKENIIDESGMPKERFSAEFPKEGPSILRIQQVVRGDSAAYFCASSPSRTATNEKLFFGSGTQLSVL.

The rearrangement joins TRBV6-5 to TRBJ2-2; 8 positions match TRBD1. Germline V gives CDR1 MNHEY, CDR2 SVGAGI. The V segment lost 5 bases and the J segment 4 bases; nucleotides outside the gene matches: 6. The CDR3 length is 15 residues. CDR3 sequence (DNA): TGTGCCAGCAGTCCCATGACAGGGGTCACCGGGGAGCTGTTTTTT. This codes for CASSPMTGVTGELFF.

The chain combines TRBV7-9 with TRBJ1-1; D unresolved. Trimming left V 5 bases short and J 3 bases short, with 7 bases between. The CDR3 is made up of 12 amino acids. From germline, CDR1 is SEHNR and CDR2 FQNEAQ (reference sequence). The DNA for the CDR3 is TGTGCCAGCAGCCCCCGGGACACTGAAGCTTTCTTT. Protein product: CASSPRDTEAFF. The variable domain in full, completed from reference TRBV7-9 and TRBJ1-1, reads DTGVSQNPRHKITKRGQNVTFRCDPISEHNRLYWYRQTLGQGPEFLTYFQNEAQLEKSRLLSDRFSAERPKGSFSTLEIQRTEQGDSAMYLCASSPRDTEAFFGQGTRLTVV.

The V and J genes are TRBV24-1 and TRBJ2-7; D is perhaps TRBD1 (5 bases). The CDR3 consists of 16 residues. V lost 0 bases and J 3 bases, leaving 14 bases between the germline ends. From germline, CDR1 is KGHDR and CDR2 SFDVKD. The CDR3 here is CATSDLQGDRGYEQYF. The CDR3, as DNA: TGTGCCACCAGTGATTTGCAAGGGGATAGAGGCTACGAGCAGTACTTC.

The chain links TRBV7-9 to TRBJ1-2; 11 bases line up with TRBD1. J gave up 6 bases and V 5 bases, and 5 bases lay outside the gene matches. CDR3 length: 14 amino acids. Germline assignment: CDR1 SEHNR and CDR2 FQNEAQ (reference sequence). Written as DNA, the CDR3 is TGTGCCAGCAGCACCCGGACAGGGGGCCATGGCTACACCTTC. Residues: CASSTRTGGHGYTF.